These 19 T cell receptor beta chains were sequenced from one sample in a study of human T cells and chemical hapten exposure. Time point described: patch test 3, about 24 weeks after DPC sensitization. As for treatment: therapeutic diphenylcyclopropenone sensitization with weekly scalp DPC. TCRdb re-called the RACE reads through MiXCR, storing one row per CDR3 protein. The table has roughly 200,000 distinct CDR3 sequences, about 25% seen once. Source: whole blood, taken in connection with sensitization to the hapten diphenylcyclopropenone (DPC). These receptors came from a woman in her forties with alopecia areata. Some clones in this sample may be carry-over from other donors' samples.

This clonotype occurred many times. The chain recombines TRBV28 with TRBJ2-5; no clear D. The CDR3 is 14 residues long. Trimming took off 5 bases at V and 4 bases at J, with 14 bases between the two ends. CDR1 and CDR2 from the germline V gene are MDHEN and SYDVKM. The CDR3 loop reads CASSPADLGETQYF. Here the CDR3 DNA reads TGTGCCAGCAGTCCCGCGGACCTGGGAGAGACCCAGTACTTC.

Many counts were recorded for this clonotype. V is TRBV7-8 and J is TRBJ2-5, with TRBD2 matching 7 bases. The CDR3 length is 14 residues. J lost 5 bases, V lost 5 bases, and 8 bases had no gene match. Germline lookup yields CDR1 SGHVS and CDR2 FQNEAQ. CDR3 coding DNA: TGTGCCAGCAGCATAGGGAGGGCCGGGGAGACCCAGTACTTC. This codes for CASSIGRAGETQYF.

CDR3 in amino acids: CASSYGRASEAFF. The CDR3 bases are TGTGCCAGCAGTTATGGCAGGGCCTCCGAAGCTTTCTTT. The chain carries TRBV6-5 and TRBJ1-1; D might be TRBD1 (5 bases). CDR1 and CDR2 (germline): MNHEY, SVGAGI. Deletions cut 3 bases from V and 8 bases from J, with 13 bases between. The CDR3 is 13 residues long.

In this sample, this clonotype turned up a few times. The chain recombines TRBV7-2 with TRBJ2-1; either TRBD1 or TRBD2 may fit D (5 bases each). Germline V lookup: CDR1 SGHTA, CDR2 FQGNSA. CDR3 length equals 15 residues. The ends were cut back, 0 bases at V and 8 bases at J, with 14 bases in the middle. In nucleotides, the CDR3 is TGTGCCAGCAGCTTAGCATGGGGGAATTACGATGAGCAGTTCTTC. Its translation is CASSLAWGNYDEQFF.

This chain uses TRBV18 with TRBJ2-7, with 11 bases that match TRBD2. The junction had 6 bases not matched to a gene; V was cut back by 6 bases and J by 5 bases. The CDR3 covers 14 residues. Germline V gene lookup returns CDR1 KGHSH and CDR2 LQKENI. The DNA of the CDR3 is TGTGCCAGCTCCTCTAGCGGGAGGCCAGACGAGCAGTACTTC. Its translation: CASSSSGRPDEQYF.

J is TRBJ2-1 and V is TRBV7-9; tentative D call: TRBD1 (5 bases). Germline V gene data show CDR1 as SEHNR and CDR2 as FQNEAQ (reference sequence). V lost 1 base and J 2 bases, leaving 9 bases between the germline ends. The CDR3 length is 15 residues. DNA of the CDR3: TGTGCCAGCAGCTTAGTAGTCAGGGCCTACAATGAGCAGTTCTTC. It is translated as CASSLVVRAYNEQFF.

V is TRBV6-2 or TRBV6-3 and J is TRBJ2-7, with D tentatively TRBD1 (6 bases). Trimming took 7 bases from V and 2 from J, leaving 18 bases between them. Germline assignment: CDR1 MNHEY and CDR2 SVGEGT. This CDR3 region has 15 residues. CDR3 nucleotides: TGTGCCAGCACCGACTCAACAGGGAACCCCTACGAGCAGTACTTC. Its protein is CASTDSTGNPYEQYF.

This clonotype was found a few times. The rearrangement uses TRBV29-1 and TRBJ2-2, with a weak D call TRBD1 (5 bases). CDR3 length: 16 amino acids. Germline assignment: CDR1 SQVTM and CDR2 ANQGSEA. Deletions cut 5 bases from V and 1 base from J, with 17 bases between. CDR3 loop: CSVLIMGQENTGELFF. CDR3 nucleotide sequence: TGCAGCGTTCTTATCATGGGGCAGGAGAACACCGGGGAGCTGTTTTTT.

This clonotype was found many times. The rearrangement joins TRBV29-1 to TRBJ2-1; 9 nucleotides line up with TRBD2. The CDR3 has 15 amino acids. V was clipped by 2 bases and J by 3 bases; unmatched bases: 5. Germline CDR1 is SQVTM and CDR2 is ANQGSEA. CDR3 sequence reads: CSVESLAGHYNEQFF. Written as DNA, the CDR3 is TGCAGCGTTGAAAGTCTAGCGGGGCACTACAATGAGCAGTTCTTC.

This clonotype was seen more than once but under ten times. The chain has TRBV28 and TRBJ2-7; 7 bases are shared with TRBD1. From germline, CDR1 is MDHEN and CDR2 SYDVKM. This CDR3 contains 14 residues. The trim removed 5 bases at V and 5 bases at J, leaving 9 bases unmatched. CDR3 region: CASSPRGPRDEQYF. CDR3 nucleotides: TGTGCCAGCAGTCCAAGGGGGCCACGAGACGAGCAGTACTTC.

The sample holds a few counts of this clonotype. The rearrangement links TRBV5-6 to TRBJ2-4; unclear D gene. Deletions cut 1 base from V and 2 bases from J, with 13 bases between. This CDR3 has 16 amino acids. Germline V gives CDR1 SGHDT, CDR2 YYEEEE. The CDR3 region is CASSLLGSTTKNIQYF. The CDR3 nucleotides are TGTGCCAGCAGCTTGCTGGGGTCGACGACCAAAAACATTCAGTACTTC.

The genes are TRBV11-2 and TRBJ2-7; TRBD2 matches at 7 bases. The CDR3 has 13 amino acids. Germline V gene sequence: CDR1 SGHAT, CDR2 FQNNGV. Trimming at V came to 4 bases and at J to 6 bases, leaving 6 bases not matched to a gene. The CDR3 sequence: CASSSWTRGEQYF. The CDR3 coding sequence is TGTGCCAGCAGCTCCTGGACTAGGGGCGAGCAGTACTTC.

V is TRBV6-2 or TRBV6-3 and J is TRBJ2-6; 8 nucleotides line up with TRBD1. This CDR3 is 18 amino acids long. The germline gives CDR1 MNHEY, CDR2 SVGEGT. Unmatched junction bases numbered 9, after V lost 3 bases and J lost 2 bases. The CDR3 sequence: CASSYPRTGTAGANVLTF. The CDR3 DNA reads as TGTGCCAGCAGTTATCCTCGGACAGGGACGGCTGGGGCCAACGTCCTGACTTTC.

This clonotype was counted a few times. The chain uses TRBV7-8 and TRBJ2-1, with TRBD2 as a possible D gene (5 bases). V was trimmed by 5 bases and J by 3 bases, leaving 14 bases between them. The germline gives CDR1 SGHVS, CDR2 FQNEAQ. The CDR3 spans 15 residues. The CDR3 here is CASSKKRVLYNEQFF. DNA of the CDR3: TGTGCCAGCAGCAAAAAGAGGGTCCTCTACAATGAGCAGTTCTTC. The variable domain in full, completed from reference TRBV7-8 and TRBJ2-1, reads GAGVSQSPRYKVAKRGQDVALRCDPISGHVSLFWYQQALGQGPEFLTYFQNEAQLDKSGLPSDRFFAERPEGSVSTLKIQRTQQEDSAVYLCASSKKRVLYNEQFFGPGTRLTVL.

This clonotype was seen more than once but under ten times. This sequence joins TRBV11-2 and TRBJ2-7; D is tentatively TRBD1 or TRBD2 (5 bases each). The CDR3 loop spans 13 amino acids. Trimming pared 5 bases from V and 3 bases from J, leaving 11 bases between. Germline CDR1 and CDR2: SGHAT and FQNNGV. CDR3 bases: TGTGCCAGCAGCCCGGGACGGTACTACGAGCAGTACTTC. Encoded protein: CASSPGRYYEQYF.

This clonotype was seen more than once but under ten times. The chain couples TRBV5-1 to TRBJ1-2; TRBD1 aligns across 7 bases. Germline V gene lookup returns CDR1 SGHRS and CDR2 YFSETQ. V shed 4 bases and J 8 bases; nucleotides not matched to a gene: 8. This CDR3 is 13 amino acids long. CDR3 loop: CASSQDRAQGYTF. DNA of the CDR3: TGCGCCAGCAGCCAAGACAGGGCCCAAGGCTACACCTTC.

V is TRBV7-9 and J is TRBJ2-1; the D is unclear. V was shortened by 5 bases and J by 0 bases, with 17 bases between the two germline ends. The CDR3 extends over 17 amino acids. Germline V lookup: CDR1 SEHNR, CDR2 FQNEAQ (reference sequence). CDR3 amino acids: CASSLAPFSSSYNEQFF. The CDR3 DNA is TGTGCCAGCAGCCTGGCCCCCTTTTCTAGCTCCTACAATGAGCAGTTCTTC.

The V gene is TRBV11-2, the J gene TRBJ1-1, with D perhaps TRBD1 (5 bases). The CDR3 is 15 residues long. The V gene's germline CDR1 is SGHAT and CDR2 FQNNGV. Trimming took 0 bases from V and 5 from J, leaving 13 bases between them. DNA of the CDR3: TGTGCCAGCAGCTTAGAGCCAGGGACGAGAACTGAAGCTTTCTTT. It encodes CASSLEPGTRTEAFF.

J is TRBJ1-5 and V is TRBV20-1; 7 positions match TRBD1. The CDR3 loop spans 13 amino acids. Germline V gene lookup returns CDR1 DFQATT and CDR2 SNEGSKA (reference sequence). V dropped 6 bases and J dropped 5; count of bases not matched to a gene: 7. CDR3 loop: CSAGRGLDQPQHF. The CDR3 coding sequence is TGCAGTGCAGGGAGGGGGCTCGATCAGCCCCAGCATTTT.